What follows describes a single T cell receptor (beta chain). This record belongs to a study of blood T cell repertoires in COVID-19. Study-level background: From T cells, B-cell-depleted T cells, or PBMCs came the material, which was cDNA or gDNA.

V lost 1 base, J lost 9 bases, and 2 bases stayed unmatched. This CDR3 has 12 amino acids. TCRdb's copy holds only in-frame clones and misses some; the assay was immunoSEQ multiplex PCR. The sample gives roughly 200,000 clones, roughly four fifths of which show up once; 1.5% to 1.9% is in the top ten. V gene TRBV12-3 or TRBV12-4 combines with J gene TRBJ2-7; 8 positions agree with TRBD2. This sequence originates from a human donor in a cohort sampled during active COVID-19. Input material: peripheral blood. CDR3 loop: CASSLVRGGQYF. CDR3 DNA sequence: TGTGCCAGCAGTTTAGTCCGGGGGGGGCAGTACTTC.